This TCR beta chain was identified during a study of Ad26.COV2.S vaccination and SARS-CoV-2 variants (dated by TCRdb to the early 2020s). With respect to the entire study: Donors in the vaccine arm were drawn from COV1001, a multicentre, randomized, double-blind, placebo-controlled phase I-IIa trial testing Ad26.COV2.S in healthy adults. Throughout the experiments and outcome assessment, investigators stayed blinded to trial group allocation. The TCR-sequenced set comprised around 30 samples: approximately 20 Ad26.COV2.S vaccine recipients, 5 placebo recipients and 8 SARS-CoV-2 convalescent individuals. Trial participants were randomized into five groups of five: low-dose or high-dose Ad26.COV2.S given once or twice, or placebo on both occasions. Sequencing of the TCRbeta repertoire served to evaluate the specificity and breadth of SARS-CoV-2-reactive T cell receptors following Ad26.COV2.S vaccination. Ad26.COV2.S was administered intramuscularly at a dose of 5x10^10 or 1x10^11 viral particles, either as one shot or as two shots given 56 days apart. Study-level results and caveats: The authors noted that total T cell responses may have been underestimated by the TCR breadth and depth analyses. Substantial breadth of spike-specific CD8+ and CD4+ T cell responses was reported after vaccination. Non-spike TCR breadth was comparable between vaccine and placebo recipients, consistent with the vaccine containing only spike. The study was not powered for comparison of responses between vaccine doses or regimens. Higher spike-specific TCR breadth was observed in Ad26.COV2.S recipients than in placebo recipients (P = 0.0014).

This clone appeared a single time. This receptor's antigen is unknown. No much larger clone exists at a distance of one base, and base qualities are not known. According to the study, the label for this sample's treatment or condition signals: around 19 received Ad26.COV2.S at low or high dose, single or two shots; roughly five received placebo; per-sample allocation not given. For vaccine and placebo recipients, the sequenced repertoires came from samples collected on day 63 after the first injection. Cohort 1b enrolled around 23 adults aged 18-55 years at a single site in Boston, USA, between 29 July and 7 August 2020. As a vaccine, Ad26.COV2.S was a replication-incompetent adenovirus type 26 vector that expressed a prefusion-stabilized SARS-CoV-2 spike protein derived from the original Wuhan strain. TCRbeta CDR3 regions were sequenced with the immunoSEQ Assay. After extraction, genomic DNA underwent amplification by bias-controlled multiplex PCR, followed by high-throughput sequencing. Per the original workflow: To quantify the absolute abundance of each unique TCRbeta CDR3 region, sequences were collapsed and filtered. T cell fraction was estimated by normalization of TCRbeta template counts to usable DNA, with usable DNA being measured through amplification of reference genes present in all nucleated cells. Repertoire TCRs were annotated as SARS-CoV-2-specific when V gene, CDR3 amino acid sequence and J gene were exactly matched to a known reactive TCR set. The reference SARS-CoV-2 TCR set came from MIRA and was filtered for enrichment in COVID-19-positive ImmuneCODE repertoires, removing public or cross-reactive TCRs. Drawing on the MIRA antigens, annotated TCRs were analysed further at the level of specific ORF or position within ORF. Depth was the summed frequency of annotated unique rearrangements, while breadth was defined as annotated unique rearrangements over total unique productive rearrangements. TCR breadth was compared between groups using two-sided Wilcoxon rank-sum tests. TCRdb took over this immuneACCESS table, retaining in-frame rearrangements with V and J assigned. Such tables are incomplete; in checked studies, under half of the missing clones stem from an unresolved V gene, and the remainder is unexplained. V, J and clone size derive from that table, while D and trimming were established from the DNA sequence. Across this sample there are over 400,000 clones, with 80% to 95% seen only once. Around 4.2% of the sample is taken by the ten largest.

The sequences come from peripheral blood, collected in a trial of Ad26.COV2.S vaccine versus placebo. The source is a person between 18 and 65 years old who received the Ad26.COV2.S COVID-19 vaccine or a placebo.

The CDR3 amino acid sequence is: CASSFLGSEAFF. In nucleotide form, the sequence is TGTGCCAGCAGTTTCCTGGGGTCTGAAGCTTTCTTT. The rearranged segments are TRBV27 and TRBJ1-1; no D gene is confidently identified. From its cysteine to its phenylalanine, the CDR3 spans 12 amino acids. Here the CDR3 DNA is all that survives: 36 bases in frame from base 1. The germline V gene (reference sequence) sets CDR1 to MNHEY and CDR2 to SMNVEV. Between the V and J ends, shortened by 3 bases and 6 bases respectively, the junction contains 8 bases.